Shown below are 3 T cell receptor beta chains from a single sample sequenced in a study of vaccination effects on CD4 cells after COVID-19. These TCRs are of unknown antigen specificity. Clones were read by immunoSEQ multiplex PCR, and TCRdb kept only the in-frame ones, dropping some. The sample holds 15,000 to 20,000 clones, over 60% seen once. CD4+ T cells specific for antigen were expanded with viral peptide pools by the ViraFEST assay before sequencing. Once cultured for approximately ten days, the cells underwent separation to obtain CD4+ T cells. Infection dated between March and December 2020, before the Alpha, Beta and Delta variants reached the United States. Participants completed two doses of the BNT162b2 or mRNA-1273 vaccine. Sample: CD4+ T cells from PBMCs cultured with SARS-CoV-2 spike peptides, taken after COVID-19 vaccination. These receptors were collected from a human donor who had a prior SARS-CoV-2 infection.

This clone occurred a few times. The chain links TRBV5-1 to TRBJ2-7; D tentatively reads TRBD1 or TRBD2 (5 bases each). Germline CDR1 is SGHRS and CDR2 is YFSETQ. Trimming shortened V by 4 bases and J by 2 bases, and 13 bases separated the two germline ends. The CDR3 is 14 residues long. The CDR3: CASSQGRQTYEQYF. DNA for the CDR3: TGCGCCAGCAGCCAGGGACGGCAGACCTACGAGCAGTACTTC.

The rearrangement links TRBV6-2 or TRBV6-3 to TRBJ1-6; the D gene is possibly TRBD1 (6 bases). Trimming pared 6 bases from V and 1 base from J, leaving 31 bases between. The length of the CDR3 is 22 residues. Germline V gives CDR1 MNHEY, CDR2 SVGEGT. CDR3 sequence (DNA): TGTGCCAGCAGCCCCCGGGGAGGATTAACGGGGGGCTGGAAGTCCTATAATTCACCCCTCCACTTT. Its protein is CASSPRGGLTGGWKSYNSPLHF.

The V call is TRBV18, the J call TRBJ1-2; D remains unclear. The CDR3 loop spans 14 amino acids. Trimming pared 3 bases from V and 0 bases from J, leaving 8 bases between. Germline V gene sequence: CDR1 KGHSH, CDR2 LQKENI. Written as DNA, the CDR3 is TGTGCCAGCTCACCTTCCAGCACTAACTATGGCTACACCTTC. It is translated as CASSPSSTNYGYTF.